Given below is one T cell receptor beta chain in context. The data stem from a study of blood T cell repertoires in COVID-19. Study details: The United States, Italy and Spain were the sources of the acute and convalescent COVID-19 samples. T cells, B-cell-depleted T cells, or PBMCs provided the cDNA or gDNA that served as material.

Germline V CDR1 and CDR2: ENHRY, SYGVKD. Trimming stripped 3 bases from V and 7 bases from J, with 9 bases between. This CDR3 spans 12 amino acids. Source study methods: Nucleated cell counts were estimated from reference gene primer amplification. Generated by immunoSEQ multiplex PCR, the TCRdb table keeps only in-frame clones and is missing some. V and J calls and clone size are copied from that table; D and trimming were computed from the DNA. This repertoire shows fewer than 65,000 clones, 90% found once; its top ten account for 3.9%. The chain links TRBV10-3 to TRBJ1-1; D call uncertain. This receptor was identified in a man in his fifties or sixties with acute or convalescent COVID-19. Sequenced: peripheral blood. The CDR3: CAISDVSGEAFF. For the CDR3, the DNA is TGTGCCATCAGTGATGTCAGCGGTGAAGCTTTCTTT.